Detailed here is one T cell receptor (beta chain). This sample was included in a study of PD-L1 blockade in urothelial cancer. For the study at large: Blood underwent analysis 3 weeks (second dose) and 6 weeks after treatment began.

The J segment lost 6 bases and the V segment lost 5 bases, leaving 11 bases of the junction unmatched. This CDR3 contains 15 residues. Germline V gene data show CDR1 as LNHDA and CDR2 as SQIVND (reference sequence). The method was immunoSEQ multiplex PCR; TCRdb's version includes in-frame clones alone and lacks a portion of them. The sample comprises around 120,000 clones, about 85% of which are singletons, and approximately 2.4% rests with the top ten. This receptor was taken from a man in his fifties or sixties with urothelial cancer. Specimen: PBMCs, collected around atezolizumab (anti-PD-L1) treatment. The gene calls are TRBV19 and TRBJ2-7; 9 bases match TRBD2. In nucleotides, the CDR3 is TGTGCCAGTAGTTTCTCCGGGACTAGCTTTGGCGAGCAGTACTTC. Translation gives CASSFSGTSFGEQYF.